The rows below give T cell receptor beta chains drawn from one sample of a study of radiation and T cells in renal cell carcinoma. TCRdb's copy holds only in-frame clones and misses some; the assay was immunoSEQ multiplex PCR. The sample contains some 64,000 clones, around three quarters of which appear only once. Sequences were derived from blood, sampled from a patient whose treatment included radiotherapy and nephrectomy. Source of these receptors: a man between 60 and 70 years old with renal cell carcinoma. Each CDR3 is given with its conserved first and last residue. D genes are given only for firm matches. Clone size is not always given. Where it is, it says once, few, many or a class for expanded clones.

TRBV5-1	TRBJ2-2	.	once	TGCGCCAGCAGCTTGGAGGGTGTATACACCGGGGAGCTGTTTTTT	CASSLEGVYTGELFF
TRBV2	TRBJ1-4	.	.	TGTGCCAGCAGTGCGGGACACGCTGAAAAACTGTTTTTT	CASSAGHAEKLFF
TRBV11-3	TRBJ2-5	.	.	TGTGCCAGCAGTCTGACGGGGTACCAAGAGACCCAGTACTTC	CASSLTGYQETQYF
TRBV9	TRBJ1-2	TRBD1	once	TGTGCCAGCAGCGCCTCAGGGGGCCAGAACTATGGCTACACCTTC	CASSASGGQNYGYTF
TRBV10-3	TRBJ2-3	TRBD1	.	TGTGCCATCAGTGAGTCGCGGCAGGGGGCCTCCACAGATACGCAGTATTTT	CAISESRQGASTDTQYF
TRBV9	TRBJ2-5	TRBD2	.	TGTGCCAGCAGCGCCAGACTAGCGGGGGGCCCCGGGACCCAGTACTTC	CASSARLAGGPGTQYF
TRBV11-3	TRBJ1-2	.	.	TGTGCCAGCAGCCAGACTAACTATGGCTACACCTTC	CASSQTNYGYTF
TRBV30	TRBJ1-4	.	.	TGTGCCTGGAGTGCCCGGGGCAGGCCTGTATCTGAAAAACTGTTTTTT	CAWSARGRPVSEKLFF
TRBV14	TRBJ1-2	TRBD1	.	TGTGCCAGCAGCCCCAGACAGGGGAGCACGTATGGCTACACCTTC	CASSPRQGSTYGYTF
TRBV7-9	TRBJ1-2	.	many	TGTGCCAGCAGCTTAGTGCAGATCCTCTATGGCTACACCTTC	CASSLVQILYGYTF
TRBV5-1	TRBJ2-1	TRBD1	.	TGCGCCAGCAGCTCTGGACAGGGATCCTACAATGAGCAGTTCTTC	CASSSGQGSYNEQFF
TRBV5-1	TRBJ1-1	.	.	TGCGCCAGCAGCTTCGGCGGGGGGCGGGGAACTGAAGCTTTCTTT	CASSFGGGRGTEAFF
TRBV11-3	TRBJ2-5	.	.	TGTGCCAGCAGCTTGAGTCGAAGGACCTACCAAGAGACCCAGTACTTC	CASSLSRRTYQETQYF
TRBV7-3	TRBJ2-1	TRBD2	.	TGTGCCAGCAGTCCCGGGACTAGCGGGCAACAGTTCTTC	CASSPGTSGQQFF
TRBV27	TRBJ1-3	.	.	TGTGCCAGCAGTTCAAACAGGGTCGTCGGGGACACCATATATTTT	CASSSNRVVGDTIYF
TRBV5-1	TRBJ1-4	.	.	TGCGCCAGCAGCAACGACACCGCGAATGAAAAACTGTTTTTT	CASSNDTANEKLFF
TRBV7-8	TRBJ2-7	TRBD1	few	TGTGCCAGCAGCACTAGGCCCGGGACAGGGGGATCTTACGAGCAGTACTTC	CASSTRPGTGGSYEQYF
TRBV27	TRBJ2-5	TRBD2	few	TGTGCCAGCAGTTTGGGGGGGTCCCAAGAGACCCAGTACTTC	CASSLGGSQETQYF
TRBV19	TRBJ2-5	TRBD2	.	TGTGCCAGTAGTATAGGTCTGACTAGCGGGGGAGAGACCCAGTACTTC	CASSIGLTSGGETQYF
TRBV29-1	TRBJ2-2	TRBD1	.	TGCAGCGCCGACAGGGGCCTGAACACCGGGGAGCTGTTTTTT	CSADRGLNTGELFF
TRBV6-6	TRBJ2-4	.	.	TGTGCCAGCAGCATTACTGGGGACTTGTTGGACTTC	CASSITGDLLDF
TRBV4-1	TRBJ2-3	.	.	TGCGCCAGCAGCTGGGGGACAGATACGCAGTATTTT	CASSWGTDTQYF
TRBV29-1	TRBJ2-1	TRBD2	.	TGCAGCGTTGTAACTCGCATCGTAGCGGGAACCCTAGGAGGTAGCAATGAGCAGTTCTTC	CSVVTRIVAGTLGGSNEQFF
TRBV6-4	TRBJ2-2	TRBD2	once	TGTGCCAGCAGACCGGGACTAGCCGAAACCGGGGAGCTGTTTTTT	CASRPGLAETGELFF
TRBV18	TRBJ1-4	.	once	TGTGCCAGCTCACCACCTACGTCAACTAATGAAAAACTGTTTTTT	CASSPPTSTNEKLFF
TRBV5-4	TRBJ2-1	TRBD2	.	TGTGCCAGCCTTAGCGGGGGTCCCTACAATGAGCAGTTCTTC	CASLSGGPYNEQFF
TRBV18	TRBJ2-4	.	.	TGTGCCAGCTCACCCGAGATAGCCAAAAACATTCAGTACTTC	CASSPEIAKNIQYF
TRBV7-2	TRBJ1-4	.	few	TGTGCCAGCAGCAAAAGGGGGGGGACTAATGAAAAACTGTTTTTT	CASSKRGGTNEKLFF
TRBV6-5	TRBJ2-1	.	once	TGTGCCAGCAGTTACGGGGCGCGGGATGAGCAGTTCTTC	CASSYGARDEQFF
TRBV9	TRBJ2-2	TRBD2	.	TGTGCCAGCAGCGTAGAAGGGACTAGCGGGGGGCCCATCACCGGGGAGCTGTTTTTT	CASSVEGTSGGPITGELFF
TRBV7-9	TRBJ2-3	.	.	TGTGCCAGCAGCTTAGCTAGCGGAAGCACAGATACGCAGTATTTT	CASSLASGSTDTQYF
TRBV11-1	TRBJ2-6	.	.	TGTGCCAGCAGCTTCAGGGGCCCTGGGGCCAACGTCCTGACTTTC	CASSFRGPGANVLTF
TRBV30	TRBJ1-5	.	.	TGTGCCTGGAGGGAGACAGGTTATAGCAATCAGCCCCAGCATTTT	CAWRETGYSNQPQHF
TRBV30	TRBJ1-2	.	.	TGTGCCTGGAGTTTCCCCCGCGGCTACACCTTC	CAWSFPRGYTF
TRBV30	TRBJ1-1	.	.	TGTGCCTGGAGTAAACAGCTGAACACTGAAGCTTTCTTT	CAWSKQLNTEAFF
TRBV25-1	TRBJ1-6	TRBD1	few	TGTGCCAGCAGTGCGGGGACAGGGGGAATTTCACCCCTCCACTTT	CASSAGTGGISPLHF
TRBV30	TRBJ1-2	.	.	TGTGCCTGGAGTCGCTGGATGGGGGATGGCTACACCTTC	CAWSRWMGDGYTF
TRBV11-1	TRBJ2-1	.	.	TGTGCCAGCAACGCGGTTAACCGAGGGTCGAATGAGCAGTTCTTC	CASNAVNRGSNEQFF
TRBV11-2	TRBJ2-5	TRBD2	few	TGTGCCAGCAGCTCCAGTCGACTAGCGGACTTTCAAGAGACCCAGTACTTC	CASSSSRLADFQETQYF
TRBV4-2	TRBJ2-1	.	.	TGTGCCAGCAGCCAGACGGGGGGCGGGAGCACGAATGAGCAGTTCTTC	CASSQTGGGSTNEQFF
TRBV5-6	TRBJ2-7	TRBD2	.	TGTGCCAGCAGCTTAGTCTGGACTAGCGGGGGGCAAGCCTACGAGCAGTACTTC	CASSLVWTSGGQAYEQYF
TRBV12-5	TRBJ2-1	.	.	TGTGCTAGTGGCCCGAGTTGGGATGAGCAGTTCTTC	CASGPSWDEQFF
TRBV29-1	TRBJ1-2	.	.	TGCAGCGTTGGAATCACCGCGGGGTATGGCTACACCTTC	CSVGITAGYGYTF
TRBV5-1	TRBJ1-3	.	once	TGCGCCAGCAGCACTACTGGACAGCACTCTGGAAACACCATATATTTT	CASSTTGQHSGNTIYF
TRBV6-5	TRBJ2-3	TRBD2	.	TGTGCCAGCATGGGGGGGGTCACAGATACGCAGTATTTT	CASMGGVTDTQYF
TRBV5-1	TRBJ2-3	.	.	TGCGCCAGCAGCTCTGGACAGAAGACAGATACGCAGTATTTT	CASSSGQKTDTQYF
TRBV6-6	TRBJ1-6	.	few	TGTGCCAGCAGTTACTCGTATGAGGATTCACCCCTCCACTTT	CASSYSYEDSPLHF
TRBV29-1	TRBJ2-2	TRBD1	.	TGCAGCGTTCGCCGGGACAGAGACACCGGGGAGCTGTTTTTT	CSVRRDRDTGELFF
TRBV11-2	TRBJ2-7	.	.	TGTGCCAGCAGCCCTTCCCGCTCCTACGAGCAGTACTTC	CASSPSRSYEQYF
TRBV11-2	TRBJ2-3	TRBD2	.	TGTGCCAGCAGCTTGACTAGCGGGAGACAAGATACGCAGTATTTT	CASSLTSGRQDTQYF
TRBV29-1	TRBJ1-2	TRBD1	once	TGCAGCGTTGGGACAGGCGAAAACTATGGCTACACCTTC	CSVGTGENYGYTF
TRBV14	TRBJ1-6	.	.	TGTGCCAGCAGCCAAGGGGCAGGGACCTATAATTCACCCCTCCACTTT	CASSQGAGTYNSPLHF
TRBV10-1	TRBJ2-5	.	.	TGCGCCAGCAGTCCGGAATTCGAAGAGACCCAGTACTTC	CASSPEFEETQYF
TRBV10-3	TRBJ1-4	.	.	TGTGCCATCAGTGAGTCGAGGATTGATGAAAAACTGTTTTTT	CAISESRIDEKLFF
TRBV11-2	TRBJ1-1	.	once	TGTGCCAGCAGCTTAGATTCTGACATGGGGACTGAAGCTTTCTTT	CASSLDSDMGTEAFF